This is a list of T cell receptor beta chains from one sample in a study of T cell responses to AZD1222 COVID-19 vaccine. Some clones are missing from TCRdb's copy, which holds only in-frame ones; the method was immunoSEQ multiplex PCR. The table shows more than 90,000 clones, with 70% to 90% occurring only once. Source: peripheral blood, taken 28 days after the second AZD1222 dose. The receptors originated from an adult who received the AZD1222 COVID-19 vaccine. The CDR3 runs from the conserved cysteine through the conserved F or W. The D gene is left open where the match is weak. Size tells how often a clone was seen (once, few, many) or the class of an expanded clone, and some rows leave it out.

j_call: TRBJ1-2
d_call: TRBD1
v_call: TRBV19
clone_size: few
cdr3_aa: CASNGQGDYGYTF
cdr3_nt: TGTGCCAGTAATGGACAGGGAGACTATGGCTACACCTTC

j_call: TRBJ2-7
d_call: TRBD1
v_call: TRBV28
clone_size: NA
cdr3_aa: CASRFRDRVEQYF
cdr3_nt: TGTGCCAGCAGGTTCCGGGACAGGGTGGAGCAGTACTTC

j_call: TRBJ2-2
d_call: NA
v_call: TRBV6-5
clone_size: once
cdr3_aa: CASSPLTGNTGELFF
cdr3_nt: TGTGCCAGCAGTCCTTTGACAGGGAACACCGGGGAGCTGTTTTTT

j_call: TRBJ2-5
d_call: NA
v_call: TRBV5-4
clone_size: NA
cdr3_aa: CASSLGAETQYF
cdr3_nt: TGTGCCAGCAGCTTGGGCGCGGAGACCCAGTACTTC

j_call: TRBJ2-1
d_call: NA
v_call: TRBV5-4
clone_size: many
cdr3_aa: CASRWGNYNEQFF
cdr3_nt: TGTGCCAGCAGGTGGGGAAACTACAATGAGCAGTTCTTC

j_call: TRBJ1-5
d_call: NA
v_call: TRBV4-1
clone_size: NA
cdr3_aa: CASSQEAGVQHF
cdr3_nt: TGCGCCAGCAGCCAAGAGGCGGGGGTCCAGCATTTT

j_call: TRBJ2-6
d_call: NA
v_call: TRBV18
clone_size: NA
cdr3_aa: CASSPPPSGANVLTF
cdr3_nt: TGTGCCAGCTCACCTCCTCCCTCGGGGGCCAACGTCCTGACTTTC

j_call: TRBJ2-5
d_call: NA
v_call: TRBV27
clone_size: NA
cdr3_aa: CASGTSLLHLYF
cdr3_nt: TGTGCCAGTGGTACTTCCCTATTACATCTGTACTTC

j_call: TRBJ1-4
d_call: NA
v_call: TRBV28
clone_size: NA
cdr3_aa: CASTAGGRANEKLFF
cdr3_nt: TGTGCCAGCACCGCGGGCGGCCGGGCTAATGAAAAACTGTTTTTT

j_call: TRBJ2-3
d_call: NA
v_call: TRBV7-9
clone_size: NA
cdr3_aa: CASSLRQVTDTQYF
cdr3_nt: TGTGCCAGCAGCTTGCGACAGGTCACAGATACGCAGTATTTT

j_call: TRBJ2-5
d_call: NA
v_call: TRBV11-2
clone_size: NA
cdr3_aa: CASSFGGSETQYF
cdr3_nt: TGTGCCAGCAGCTTTGGGGGTTCGGAGACCCAGTACTTC

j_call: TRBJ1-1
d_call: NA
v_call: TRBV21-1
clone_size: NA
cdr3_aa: CASSNLGVQGPMNTEAFF
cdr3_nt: TGTGCCAGCAGCAACCTAGGGGTCCAGGGACCTATGAACACTGAAGCTTTCTTT

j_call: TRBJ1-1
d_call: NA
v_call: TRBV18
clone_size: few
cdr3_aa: CASSRLGQAQKSSEAFF
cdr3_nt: TGTGCCAGCTCACGGCTGGGGCAAGCACAAAAGTCGTCTGAAGCTTTCTTT

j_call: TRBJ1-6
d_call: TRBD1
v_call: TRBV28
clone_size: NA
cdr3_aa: CASSLRDRVSQGYNSPLHF
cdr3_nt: TGTGCCAGCAGTCTCCGGGACAGGGTAAGTCAGGGATATAATTCACCCCTCCACTTT

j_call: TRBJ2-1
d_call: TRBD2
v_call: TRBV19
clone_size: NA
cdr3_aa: CASNKGRGGSYNEQFF
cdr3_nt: TGTGCCAGTAACAAAGGGCGGGGGGGCTCCTACAATGAGCAGTTCTTC

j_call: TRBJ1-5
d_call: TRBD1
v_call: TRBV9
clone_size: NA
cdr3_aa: CASSEGGGNGNQPQHF
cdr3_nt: TGTGCCAGCAGCGAGGGAGGGGGCAATGGCAATCAGCCCCAGCATTTT

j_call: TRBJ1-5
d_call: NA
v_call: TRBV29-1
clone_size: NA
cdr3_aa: CSVSGGNQPQHF
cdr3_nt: TGCAGCGTCTCGGGGGGGAATCAGCCCCAGCATTTT

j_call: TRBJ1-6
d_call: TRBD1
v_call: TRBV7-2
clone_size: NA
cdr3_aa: CASSAIGQGRSPLHF
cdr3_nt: TGTGCCAGCAGCGCGATTGGACAGGGGCGTTCACCCCTCCACTTT

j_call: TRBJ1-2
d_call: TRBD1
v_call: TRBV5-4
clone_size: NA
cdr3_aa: CASSARDRVNYGYTF
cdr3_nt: TGTGCCAGCAGCGCTCGGGACAGGGTTAACTATGGCTACACCTTC

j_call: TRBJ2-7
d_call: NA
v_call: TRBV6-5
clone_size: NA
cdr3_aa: CASSLQGFSYEQYF
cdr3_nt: TGTGCCAGCAGTCTACAGGGTTTTTCCTACGAGCAGTACTTC

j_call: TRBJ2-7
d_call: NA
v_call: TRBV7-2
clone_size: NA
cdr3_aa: CASSANRVSAYEQYF
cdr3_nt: TGTGCCAGCAGCGCCAACAGGGTTTCGGCCTACGAGCAGTACTTC

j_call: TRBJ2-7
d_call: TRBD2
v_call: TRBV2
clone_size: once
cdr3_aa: CASRGTIPYEQYF
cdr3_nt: TGTGCCAGCAGAGGGACTATCCCCTACGAGCAGTACTTC

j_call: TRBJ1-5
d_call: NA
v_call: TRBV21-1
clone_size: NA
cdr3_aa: CASSKASGGAAGSNQPQHF
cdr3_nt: TGTGCCAGCAGCAAAGCCTCAGGGGGGGCCGCTGGGAGCAATCAGCCCCAGCATTTT

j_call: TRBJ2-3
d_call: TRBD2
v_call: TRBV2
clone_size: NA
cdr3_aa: CASGLAGETDTQYF
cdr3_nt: TGTGCCAGCGGACTAGCGGGAGAGACAGATACGCAGTATTTT

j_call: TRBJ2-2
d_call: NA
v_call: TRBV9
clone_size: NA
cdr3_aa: CASSVGGSGELFF
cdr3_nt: TGTGCCAGCAGCGTAGGGGGGTCCGGGGAGCTGTTTTTT

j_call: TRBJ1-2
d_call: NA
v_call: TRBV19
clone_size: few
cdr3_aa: CASMSFLGQAADGYTF
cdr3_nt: TGTGCCAGTATGAGTTTTCTTGGGCAAGCCGCGGATGGCTACACCTTC

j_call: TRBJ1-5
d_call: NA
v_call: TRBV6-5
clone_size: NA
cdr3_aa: CASSSEDQAQHF
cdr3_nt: TGTGCCAGCAGTTCCGAAGACCAGGCCCAGCATTTT

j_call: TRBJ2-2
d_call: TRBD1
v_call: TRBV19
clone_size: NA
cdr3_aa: CASSGQGYTGELFF
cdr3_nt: TGTGCCAGTAGTGGACAGGGCTACACCGGGGAGCTGTTTTTT